This record concerns one T cell receptor beta chain sequence. The count of this clone is one. The antigen it binds to is not known. No clone much larger than this one lies a single base away; base qualities are absent. In the prospective study, participants were roughly 18 to 100 years old, resided in 25 or so geographic areas of the United States, and were enrolled through a virtual design. To assign participants to cohorts, the prospective study relied on clinical history that participants themselves reported in a screening survey and a study questionnaire. Exposed participants had been in contact with someone with a PCR-confirmed or clinician-diagnosed COVID-19 case within 2 weeks of study entry. Mobile phlebotomists in the prospective study collected whole blood, serum and a nasopharyngeal or oropharyngeal swab from every participant. Prospective study participants could optionally give additional blood draws and questionnaires over an approximately 2-month period. Prospective study blood samples were shipped either frozen or at room temperature before DNA extraction.

CDR1 is given as MDHEN and CDR2 as SYDVKM, both from the germline V gene. From the cysteine up to the phenylalanine, the CDR3 has a length of 16 residues. CDR3 DNA only is kept here, 48 bases in frame from base 1. V loses 8 bases, J loses 0 bases, and the germline ends lie 17 bases apart. This specimen comes from a study of blood T cell repertoires in COVID-19 (dated by TCRdb to between 2020 and 2021). Notes on the research overall: Samples covering the acute and convalescent phases of COVID-19 were provided by collaborators in the United States, Italy and Spain. The prospective study material was composed of cDNA or gDNA derived from T cells, B-cell-depleted T cells, or PBMCs. The samples were drawn from two sources: the first 160 participants of the ongoing ImmuneRACE study, and some 1,300 subjects contributed by 6 global collaborators. HLA class I and class II types, where available, came from metadata supplied by the sample provider rather than from assay-based typing. The repertoires were made available in a free public database intended to serve as a resource for research on the immune response to SARS-CoV-2. The sample metadata nearly always contained a de-identified subject ID, COVID-19 status, age in years and sex. Deeply sampled blood TCRbeta repertoires from subjects exposed to, actively infected with, or recovered from COVID-19 were included in the dataset. The research as a whole found: The amount of clinical and demographic metadata varied by source and participant and was provided uncurated.

TCRbeta CDR3 regions were amplified from genomic DNA by means of the immunoSEQ Assay, a bias-controlled multiplex PCR. Regarding the original processing steps: Within the assay, amplification of reference gene primers was used to estimate how many nucleated cells each sample contained. Sequence reads were collapsed and filtered to measure the absolute abundance of every unique TCRbeta CDR3 rearrangement. For each sample, productive Simpson clonality was calculated by taking the square root of Simpson's diversity index across productive rearrangements. The table comes from immuneACCESS by way of TCRdb, which keeps in-frame sequences with V and J called. Part of the clones is missing from these tables; in studies checked, under half for an unresolved V gene and the rest for unknown reasons. V and J calls and clone size are as listed in that table; D and trimming were resolved from the DNA. The sample table contains around 160,000 clones; only one count was recorded for approximately 86% of them. 4% of the sample is in the top ten clones.

The receptor comes from a woman in her thirties or forties who had been exposed to COVID-19. The rearranged chain carries TRBV28 and TRBJ1-3, with no reliable assignment of the D segment. Sequenced input: PBMCs or T cells enriched from blood (not recorded which). The CDR3 protein: CASCVNTDRSGNTIYF. The DNA sequence is TGTGCCAGCTGTGTAAATACAGATCGCTCTGGAAACACCATATATTTT. Reference TRBV28 and TRBJ1-3 proteins supply the regions before and after the CDR3; the full variable domain is: DVKVTQSSRYLVKRTGEKVFLECVQDMDHENMFWYRQDPGLGLRLIYFSYDVKMKEKGDIPEGYSVSREKKERFSLILESASTNQTSMYLCASCVNTDRSGNTIYFGEGSWLTVV.